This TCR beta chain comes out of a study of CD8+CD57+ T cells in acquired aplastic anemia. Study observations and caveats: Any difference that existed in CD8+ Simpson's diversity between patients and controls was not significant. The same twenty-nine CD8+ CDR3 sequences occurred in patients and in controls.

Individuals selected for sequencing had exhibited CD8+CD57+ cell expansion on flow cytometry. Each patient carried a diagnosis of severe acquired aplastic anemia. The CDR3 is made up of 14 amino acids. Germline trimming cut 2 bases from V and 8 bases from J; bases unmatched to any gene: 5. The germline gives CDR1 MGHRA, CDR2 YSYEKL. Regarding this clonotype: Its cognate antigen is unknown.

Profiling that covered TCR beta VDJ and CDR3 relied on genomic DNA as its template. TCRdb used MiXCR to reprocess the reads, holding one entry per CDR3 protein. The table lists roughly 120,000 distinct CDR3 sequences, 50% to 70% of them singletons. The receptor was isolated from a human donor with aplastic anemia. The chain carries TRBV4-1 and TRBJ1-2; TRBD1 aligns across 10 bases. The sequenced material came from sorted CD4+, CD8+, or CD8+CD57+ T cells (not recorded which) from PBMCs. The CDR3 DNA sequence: TGCGCCAGCAGCCAACCGACAGGGGGCGAGGGCTACACCTTC. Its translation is CASSQPTGGEGYTF.